This T cell receptor beta chain appears in the sequencing data of a study of blood T cells in healthy people across ages. Study-wide points: With age, beta diversity per million T cells declined roughly linearly, significantly by 30 to 40.

Each sample had at least 6.5 million PBMCs isolated. PCR was performed a second time for 7 to 11 cycles using a sample-barcoded 5' primer and a J-beta primer mix. TCRdb itself ran the 5' RACE reads through MiXCR, one entry per CDR3 protein. The data show some 1,800,000 distinct CDR3 sequences, around 42% seen once. Of note for this clonotype: What it binds is unknown.

The TCR sequence derives from a human donor in good health. What was sequenced was blood.

The CDR3 loop is CASSYGRTGFCGEQYF. The CDR3 DNA follows: TGTGCCAGCAGTTATGGCCGGACAGGGTTTTGCGGCGAGCAGTACTTC. The chain joins TRBV6-2 or TRBV6-3 to TRBJ2-4; 8 nucleotides line up with TRBD1. The end of the DNA fits TRBJ2-7 better, so the J call may be wrong. The CDR3 is 16 residues long. Germline V gene sequence: CDR1 MNHEY, CDR2 SVGEGT.